This T cell receptor beta chain is drawn from a study of human T cells and chemical hapten exposure. In this sample, this clonotype turned up many times. Its specificity is unknown. The study's findings and limits: Counts of expanded TCRs at PT1 were positively correlated with patch test score.

In the library, unique molecular identifiers were attached to individual cDNA molecules. Using its own MiXCR run on the RACE reads, TCRdb lists one record per CDR3 protein. Of some 52,000 distinct CDR3 sequences listed, approximately 9.9% are singletons. Specified time point: patch test 1, 2 weeks after DPC sensitization. As to treatment: therapeutic diphenylcyclopropenone sensitization with weekly scalp DPC. Unfractionated whole blood was the source from which total RNA was extracted. The CDR3 loop spans 15 amino acids. Germline lookup yields CDR1 SGHAT and CDR2 FQNNGV. The junction had 10 bases not matched to a gene; V was cut back by 5 bases and J by 6 bases.

V usage is TRBV11-2 and J usage is TRBJ2-5; 9 nucleotides agree with TRBD1. The origin of this receptor is a woman in her 40s with alopecia areata. Some clones in this sample may be carry-over from other donors' samples. Sequencing used whole blood, obtained in connection with sensitization to the hapten diphenylcyclopropenone (DPC). The CDR3 here is CASSPRQGEGKTQYF. In DNA, the CDR3 is TGTGCCAGCAGCCCCCGACAGGGGGAAGGAAAGACCCAGTACTTC. Complete variable domain (other parts from reference TRBV11-2 and TRBJ2-5): EAGVAQSPRYKIIEKRQSVAFWCNPISGHATLYWYQQILGQGPKLLIQFQNNGVVDDSQLPKDRFSAERLKGVDSTLKIQPAKLEDSAVYLCASSPRQGEGKTQYFGPGTRLLVL.